This T cell receptor (beta chain) was profiled in a study of blood T cell repertoires in COVID-19. This clone has just one count. Per germline, CDR1 GTSNPN and CDR2 SVGIG (reference sequence). The CDR3 sequence is 15 residues long. Trimming stripped 2 bases from V and 0 bases from J, with 11 bases between. Data came from immunoSEQ multiplex PCR; TCRdb stores just in-frame clones and leaves some out. The repertoire holds approximately 480,000 clones, 87% seen once, with roughly 0.72% in the top ten. This TCR was sampled from a woman aged 18-29 years who had recovered from COVID-19. The rearrangement joins TRBV30 to TRBJ1-3, with unresolved D. Specimen: PBMCs or T cells enriched from blood (not recorded which). The CDR3 nucleotides are TGTGCCTGGAGTCAAGACTCATACTCTGGAAACACCATATATTTT. It translates to CAWSQDSYSGNTIYF. The full variable domain, in which reference TRBV30 and TRBJ1-3 provide the parts outside the CDR3, is SQTIHQWPATLVQPVGSPLSLECTVEGTSNPNLYWYRQAAGRGLQLLFYSVGIGQISSEVPQNLSASRPQDRQFILSSKKLLLSDSGFYLCAWSQDSYSGNTIYFGEGSWLTVV.